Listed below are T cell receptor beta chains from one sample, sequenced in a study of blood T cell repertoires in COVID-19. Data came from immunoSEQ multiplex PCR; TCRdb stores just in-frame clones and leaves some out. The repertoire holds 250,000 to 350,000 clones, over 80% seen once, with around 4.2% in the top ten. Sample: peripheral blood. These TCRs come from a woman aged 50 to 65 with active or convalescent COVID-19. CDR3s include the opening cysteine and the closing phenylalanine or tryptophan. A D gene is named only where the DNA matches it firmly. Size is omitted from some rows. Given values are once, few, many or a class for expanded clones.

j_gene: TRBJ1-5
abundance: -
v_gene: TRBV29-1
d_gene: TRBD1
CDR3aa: CSVVRQGAQPQHF
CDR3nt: TGCAGCGTTGTACGACAGGGGGCCCAGCCCCAGCATTTT

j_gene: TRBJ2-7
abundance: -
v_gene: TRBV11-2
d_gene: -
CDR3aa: CASSSRGGGGPYEQYF
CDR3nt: TGTGCCAGCAGCTCTCGAGGAGGAGGGGGCCCCTACGAGCAGTACTTC

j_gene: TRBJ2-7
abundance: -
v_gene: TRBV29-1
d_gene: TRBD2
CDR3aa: CSVVLGLATNEQYF
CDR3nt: TGCAGCGTTGTTCTGGGACTAGCGACTAACGAGCAGTACTTC

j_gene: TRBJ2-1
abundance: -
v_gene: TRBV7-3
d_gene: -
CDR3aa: CASSFSENNEQFF
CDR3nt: TGTGCCAGCAGCTTTTCTGAGAACAATGAGCAGTTCTTC

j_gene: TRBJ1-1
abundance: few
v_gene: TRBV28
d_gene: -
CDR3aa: CASLGYTEAFF
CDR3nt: TGTGCCAGCCTCGGTTACACTGAAGCTTTCTTT

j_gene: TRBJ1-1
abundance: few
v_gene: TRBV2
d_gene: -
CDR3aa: CASSDSTGRGTEAFF
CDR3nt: TGTGCCAGCAGTGATAGTACAGGTCGGGGGACTGAAGCTTTCTTT

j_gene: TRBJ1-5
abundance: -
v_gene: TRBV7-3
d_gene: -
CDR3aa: CASRWGDRFFLADQPQHF
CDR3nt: TGTGCCAGCAGATGGGGTGACAGGTTTTTTTTGGCGGATCAGCCCCAGCATTTT

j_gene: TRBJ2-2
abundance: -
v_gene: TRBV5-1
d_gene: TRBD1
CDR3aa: CASSLNTGGSTGELFF
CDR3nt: TGCGCCAGCAGCTTGAACACAGGGGGCAGCACCGGGGAGCTGTTTTTT

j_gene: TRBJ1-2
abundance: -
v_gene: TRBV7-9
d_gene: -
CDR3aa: CASSLEVPTDGYTF
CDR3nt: TGTGCCAGCAGCTTAGAAGTACCCACGGATGGCTACACCTTC

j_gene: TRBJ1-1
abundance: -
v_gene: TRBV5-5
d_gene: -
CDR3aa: CASRAGAALNTEAFF
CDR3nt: TGTGCCAGCAGGGCGGGAGCGGCCTTGAACACTGAAGCTTTCTTT

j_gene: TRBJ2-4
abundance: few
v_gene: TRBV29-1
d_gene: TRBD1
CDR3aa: CSVRGGTGADLAKNIQYF
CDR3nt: TGCAGCGTGAGGGGCGGGACAGGGGCAGATCTAGCCAAAAACATTCAGTACTTC

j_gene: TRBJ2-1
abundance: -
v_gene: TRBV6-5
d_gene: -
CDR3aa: CASSYMGPNNEQFF
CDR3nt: TGTGCCAGCAGTTACATGGGGCCTAACAATGAGCAGTTCTTC

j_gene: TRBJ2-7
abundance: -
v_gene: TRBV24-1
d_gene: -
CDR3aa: CATSASGTYEQYF
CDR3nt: TGTGCCACCAGTGCCAGCGGAACCTACGAGCAGTACTTC

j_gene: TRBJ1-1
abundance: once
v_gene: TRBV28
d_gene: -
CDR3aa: CASSLSGGVNTEAFF
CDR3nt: TGTGCCAGCAGTTTATCGGGGGGTGTGAACACTGAAGCTTTCTTT

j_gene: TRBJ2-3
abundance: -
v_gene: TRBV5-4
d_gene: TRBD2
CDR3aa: CASSLLAQRSTDTQYF
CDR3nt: TGTGCCAGCAGCTTACTAGCGCAGAGAAGCACAGATACGCAGTATTTT

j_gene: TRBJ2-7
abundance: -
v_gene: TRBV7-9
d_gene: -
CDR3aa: CASSREQGYEQYF
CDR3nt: TGTGCCAGCAGCAGAGAACAGGGCTACGAGCAGTACTTC

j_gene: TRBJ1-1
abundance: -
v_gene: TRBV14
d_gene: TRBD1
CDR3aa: CASSQDRRRGQEGAFF
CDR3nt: TGTGCCAGCAGCCAAGACAGGCGCAGGGGGCAGGAAGGAGCTTTCTTT

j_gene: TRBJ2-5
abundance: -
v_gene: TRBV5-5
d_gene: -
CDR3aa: CASSADITGPRGTQYF
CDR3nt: TGTGCCAGCAGCGCCGATATTACAGGGCCCCGGGGGACCCAGTACTTC

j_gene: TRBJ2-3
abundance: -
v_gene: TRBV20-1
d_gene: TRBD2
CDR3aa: CSASGTSGRTDTQYF
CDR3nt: TGCAGTGCTAGTGGGACTAGCGGGCGCACAGATACGCAGTATTTT

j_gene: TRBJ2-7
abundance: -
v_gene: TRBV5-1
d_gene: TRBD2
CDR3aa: CASSLDGGRAFEQYF
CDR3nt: TGCGCCAGCAGCTTGGATGGCGGGAGGGCCTTCGAGCAGTACTTC

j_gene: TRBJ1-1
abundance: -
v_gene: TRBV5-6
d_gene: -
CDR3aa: CASSLVQGNEAFF
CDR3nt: TGTGCCAGCAGCTTGGTTCAGGGCAACGAAGCTTTCTTT

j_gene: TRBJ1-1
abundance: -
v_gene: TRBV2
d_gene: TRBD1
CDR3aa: CASSELWTGRAFF
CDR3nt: TGTGCCAGCAGTGAATTGTGGACAGGGAGAGCTTTCTTT